The 8 T cell receptor beta chains in this list originate from one sample, sequenced in a study of cytomegalovirus exposure and HLA in healthy donors. The study ran its PCR with 60 Vbeta and 13 Jbeta primers. The data were produced by immunoSEQ multiplex PCR, yet TCRdb's version contains in-frame clones alone and is incomplete. In the table there are 120,000 to 150,000 clones, around 80% of which are singletons. Sequenced input: PBMCs. All receptors come from a man younger than 35 in good health and CMV-seropositive.

The chain carries TRBV15 and TRBJ2-1; 11 bases are a match to TRBD1. The CDR3 is 14 residues long. The V gene's germline CDR1 is LNHNV and CDR2 YYDKDF (reference sequence). With V trimmed by 5 bases and J by 8 bases, 5 bases remained unmatched. The CDR3 region has the DNA TGTGCCACCAGCGTCGGACAGGGGGCCGATGAGCAGTTCTTC. Translation gives CATSVGQGADEQFF.

V and J are TRBV5-4 and TRBJ2-7; 10 bases agree with TRBD1. Looked up from germline, CDR1 is SGHNT and CDR2 is YYREEE (reference sequence). The ends lost 1 base at V and 5 bases at J; junction bases unmatched: 6. The CDR3 spans 15 residues. The DNA of the CDR3 is TGTGCCAGCAGCTTGAGGGGGACAGGGGTCGACGAGCAGTACTTC. Protein: CASSLRGTGVDEQYF.

This clone has a handful of counts. This chain connects TRBV6-6 to TRBJ2-7; 7 bases line up with TRBD1. The CDR3 loop spans 12 amino acids. The J segment lost 3 bases and the V segment lost 11 bases, leaving 7 bases of the junction unmatched. Per germline, CDR1 MNHNY and CDR2 SVGAGI (reference sequence). This CDR3 is CAVDRDSYEQYF. CDR3 coding DNA: TGTGCCGTCGACAGGGATAGCTACGAGCAGTACTTC.

The V gene is TRBV6-1, the J gene TRBJ2-7; D possibly corresponds to TRBD1 (6 bases). The CDR3 loop spans 15 amino acids. Germline assignment: CDR1 MNHNS and CDR2 SASEGT. The ends were cut back, 7 bases at V and 5 bases at J, with 21 bases in the middle. The CDR3 nucleotides are TGTGCCAGCACCCCGAGGGGAGACAGGTCCCACGAGCAGTACTTC. Amino acid sequence: CASTPRGDRSHEQYF.

The V gene is TRBV28, the J gene TRBJ1-1; D unresolved. The CDR3 is made up of 15 amino acids. V was trimmed by 1 base and J by 2 bases, leaving 11 bases between them. The germline CDR1 and CDR2 sequences are MDHEN and SYDVKM. The CDR3 spells CASSLLGSDNTEAFF. Written as DNA, the CDR3 is TGTGCCAGCAGTTTATTAGGGAGCGATAACACTGAAGCTTTCTTT. The full variable domain, in which reference TRBV28 and TRBJ1-1 provide the parts outside the CDR3, is DVKVTQSSRYLVKRTGEKVFLECVQDMDHENMFWYRQDPGLGLRLIYFSYDVKMKEKGDIPEGYSVSREKKERFSLILESASTNQTSMYLCASSLLGSDNTEAFFGQGTRLTVV.

This clone was seen once. The chain has TRBV27 and TRBJ2-7, with 11 bases fitting TRBD2. V trimming: 1 base; J trimming: 3 bases; junction bases outside the gene matches: 2. CDR3 length: 15 residues. Germline CDR1 reads MNHEY; CDR2 reads SMNVEV (reference sequence). The DNA for the CDR3 is TGTGCCAGCAGTTTATTTGGGACTAGCGGCTACGAGCAGTACTTC. Its protein is CASSLFGTSGYEQYF.

This chain uses TRBV6-5 with TRBJ2-7; 8 positions agree with TRBD1. CDR1 is MNHEY and CDR2 is SVGAGI in the germline V gene. After removal of 7 bases from V and 6 bases from J, the junction contained 8 bases not matched to a gene. This CDR3 region has 13 residues. CDR3 loop: CASTRTGTGEQYF. The CDR3 bases are TGTGCCAGCACCCGGACAGGGACAGGCGAGCAGTACTTC.

Judged by abundance, this clone is medium-sized. The chain joins TRBV6-1 to TRBJ2-1; 7 bases are a match to TRBD1. There are 14 residues in the CDR3. CDR1 is MNHNS and CDR2 is SASEGT in the germline V gene. The junction had 9 bases not matched to a gene; V was cut back by 6 bases and J by 7 bases. CDR3 sequence reads: CASSTIGTVNEQFF. The DNA of the CDR3 is TGTGCCAGCAGCACCATCGGGACAGTTAATGAGCAGTTCTTC.